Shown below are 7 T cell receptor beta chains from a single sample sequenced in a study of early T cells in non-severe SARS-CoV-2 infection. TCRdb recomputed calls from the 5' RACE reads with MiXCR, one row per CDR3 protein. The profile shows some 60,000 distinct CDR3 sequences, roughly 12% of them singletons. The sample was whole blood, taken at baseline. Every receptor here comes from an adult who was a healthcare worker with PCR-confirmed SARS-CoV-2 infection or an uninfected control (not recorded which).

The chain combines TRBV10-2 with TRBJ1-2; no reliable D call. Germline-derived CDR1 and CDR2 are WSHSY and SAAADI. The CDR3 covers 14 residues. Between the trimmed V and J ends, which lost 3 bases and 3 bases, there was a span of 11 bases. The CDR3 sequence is CASSERTSYYGYTF. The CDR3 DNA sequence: TGCGCCAGCAGTGAACGGACCTCTTACTATGGCTACACCTTC.

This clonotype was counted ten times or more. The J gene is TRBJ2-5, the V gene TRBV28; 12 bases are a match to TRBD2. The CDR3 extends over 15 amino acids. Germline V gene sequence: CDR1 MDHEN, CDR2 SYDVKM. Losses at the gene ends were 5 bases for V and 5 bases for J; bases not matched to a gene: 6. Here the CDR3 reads CASSLAGGGMETQYF. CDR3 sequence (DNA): TGTGCCAGCAGTCTAGCGGGAGGGGGGATGGAGACCCAGTACTTC.

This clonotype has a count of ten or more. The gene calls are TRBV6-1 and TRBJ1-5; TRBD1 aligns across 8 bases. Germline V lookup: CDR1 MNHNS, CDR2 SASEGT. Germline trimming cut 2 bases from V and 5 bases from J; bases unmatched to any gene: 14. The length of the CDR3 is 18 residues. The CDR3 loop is CASSENIREQTGDQPQHF. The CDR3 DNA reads TGTGCCAGCAGTGAAAACATTCGTGAACAGACAGGGGATCAGCCCCAGCATTTT.

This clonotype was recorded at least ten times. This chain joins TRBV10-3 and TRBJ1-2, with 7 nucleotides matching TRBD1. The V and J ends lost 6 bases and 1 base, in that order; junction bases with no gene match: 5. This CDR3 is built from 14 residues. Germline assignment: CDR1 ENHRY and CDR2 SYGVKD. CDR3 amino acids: CAISGQALNYGYTF. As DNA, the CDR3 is TGTGCCATCAGCGGACAGGCCCTTAACTATGGCTACACCTTC.

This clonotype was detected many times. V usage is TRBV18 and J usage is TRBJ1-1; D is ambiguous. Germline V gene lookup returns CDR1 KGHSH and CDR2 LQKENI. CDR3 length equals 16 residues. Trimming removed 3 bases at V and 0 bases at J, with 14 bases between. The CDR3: CASSPQHPNMNTEAFF. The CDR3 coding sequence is TGTGCCAGCTCACCGCAGCATCCCAATATGAACACTGAAGCTTTCTTT.

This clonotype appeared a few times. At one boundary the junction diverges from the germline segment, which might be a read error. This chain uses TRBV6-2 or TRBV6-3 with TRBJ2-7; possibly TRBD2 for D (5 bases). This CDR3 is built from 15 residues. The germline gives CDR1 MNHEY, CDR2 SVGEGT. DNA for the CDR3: TGTGCCAGCAGTCACTCGGACGGGGAGTCCTACGAGCAGTACTTC. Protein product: CASSHSDGESYEQYF.

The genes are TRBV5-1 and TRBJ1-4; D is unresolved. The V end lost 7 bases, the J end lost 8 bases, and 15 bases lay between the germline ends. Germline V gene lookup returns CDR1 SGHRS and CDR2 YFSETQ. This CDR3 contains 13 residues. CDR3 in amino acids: CASSQDLGEKLFF. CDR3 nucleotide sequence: TGCGCCAGCTCCCAGGACCTGGGGGAAAAACTGTTTTTT. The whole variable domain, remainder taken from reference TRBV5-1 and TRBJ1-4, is KAGVTQTPRYLIKTRGQQVTLSCSPISGHRSVSWYQQTPGQGLQFLFEYFSETQRNKGNFPGRFSGRQFSNSRSEMNVSTLELGDSALYLCASSQDLGEKLFFGSGTQLSVL.